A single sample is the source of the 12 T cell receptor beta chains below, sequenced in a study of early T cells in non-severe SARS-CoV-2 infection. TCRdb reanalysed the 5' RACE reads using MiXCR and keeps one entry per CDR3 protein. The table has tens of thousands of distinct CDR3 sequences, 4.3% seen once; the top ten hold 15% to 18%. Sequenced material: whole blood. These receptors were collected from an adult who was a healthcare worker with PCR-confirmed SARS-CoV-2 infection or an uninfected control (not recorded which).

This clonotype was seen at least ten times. The CDR3 loop is CASRPAVSTDTQYF. DNA of the CDR3: TGTGCCAGCAGGCCCGCTGTAAGCACAGATACGCAGTATTTT. J is TRBJ2-3 and V is TRBV12-3 or TRBV12-4; D not resolved. The CDR3 is 14 residues long. Trimming removed 6 bases from V and 0 bases from J, with 10 bases in between.

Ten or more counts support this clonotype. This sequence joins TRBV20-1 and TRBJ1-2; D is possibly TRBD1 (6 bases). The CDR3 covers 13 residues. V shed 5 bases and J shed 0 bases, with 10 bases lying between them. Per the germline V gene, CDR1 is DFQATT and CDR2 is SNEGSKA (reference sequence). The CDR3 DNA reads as TGCAGTGCTGGGGACACCTCTAACTATGGCTACACCTTC. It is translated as CSAGDTSNYGYTF.

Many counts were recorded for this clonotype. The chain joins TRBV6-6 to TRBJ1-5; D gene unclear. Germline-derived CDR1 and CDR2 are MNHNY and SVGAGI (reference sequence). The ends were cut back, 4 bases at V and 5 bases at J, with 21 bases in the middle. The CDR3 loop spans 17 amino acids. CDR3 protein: CASSSSAGGSWDQPQHF. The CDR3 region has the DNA TGTGCCAGCAGTTCCTCGGCGGGAGGGAGTTGGGATCAGCCCCAGCATTTT.

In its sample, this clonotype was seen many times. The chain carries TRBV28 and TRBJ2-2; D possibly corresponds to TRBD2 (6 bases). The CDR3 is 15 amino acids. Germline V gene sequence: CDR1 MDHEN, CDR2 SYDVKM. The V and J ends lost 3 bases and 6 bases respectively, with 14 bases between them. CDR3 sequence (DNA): TGTGCCAGCAGTTTCGCGGGAAAGAGGGCCGGGGAGCTGTTTTTT. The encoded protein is CASSFAGKRAGELFF.

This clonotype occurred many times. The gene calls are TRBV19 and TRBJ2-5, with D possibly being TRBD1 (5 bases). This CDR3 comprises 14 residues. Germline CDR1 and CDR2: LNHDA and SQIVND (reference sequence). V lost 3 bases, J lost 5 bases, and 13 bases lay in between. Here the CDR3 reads CASSITGKGETQYF. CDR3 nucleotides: TGTGCCAGTAGTATTACAGGCAAGGGGGAGACCCAGTACTTC. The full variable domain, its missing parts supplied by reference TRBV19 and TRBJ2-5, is DGGITQSPKYLFRKEGQNVTLSCEQNLNHDAMYWYRQDPGQGLRLIYYSQIVNDFQKGDIAEGYSVSREKKESFPLTVTSAQKNPTAFYLCASSITGKGETQYFGPGTRLLVL.

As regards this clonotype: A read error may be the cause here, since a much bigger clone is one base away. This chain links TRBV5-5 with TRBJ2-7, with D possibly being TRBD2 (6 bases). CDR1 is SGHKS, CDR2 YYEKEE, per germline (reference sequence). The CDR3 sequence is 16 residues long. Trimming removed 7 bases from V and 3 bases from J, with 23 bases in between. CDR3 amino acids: CASSPLTGLDLYEQYF. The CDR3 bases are TGTGCCAGCTCCCCTTTGACGGGACTCGACCTCTACGAGCAGTACTTC.

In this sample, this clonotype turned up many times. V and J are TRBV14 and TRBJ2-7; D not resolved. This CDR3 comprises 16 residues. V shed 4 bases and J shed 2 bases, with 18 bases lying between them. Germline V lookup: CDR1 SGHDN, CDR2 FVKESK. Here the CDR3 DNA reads TGTGCCAGCAGCCTCACCCTGGGGTTTCGTACCTACGAGCAGTACTTC. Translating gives CASSLTLGFRTYEQYF.

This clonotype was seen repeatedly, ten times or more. CDR3 amino acids: CASSISSGLLSGANVLTF. The CDR3 coding sequence is TGTGCCAGTAGTATCTCTTCGGGACTGCTCTCTGGGGCCAACGTCCTGACTTTC. The chain carries TRBV19 and TRBJ2-6, with D possibly TRBD2 on 6 matching bases. Deletions cut 3 bases from V and 0 bases from J, with 15 bases between. There are 18 residues in the CDR3. Germline V gives CDR1 LNHDA, CDR2 SQIVND (reference sequence). Full variable domain (missing parts from reference TRBV19 and TRBJ2-6): DGGITQSPKYLFRKEGQNVTLSCEQNLNHDAMYWYRQDPGQGLRLIYYSQIVNDFQKGDIAEGYSVSREKKESFPLTVTSAQKNPTAFYLCASSISSGLLSGANVLTFGAGSRLTVL.

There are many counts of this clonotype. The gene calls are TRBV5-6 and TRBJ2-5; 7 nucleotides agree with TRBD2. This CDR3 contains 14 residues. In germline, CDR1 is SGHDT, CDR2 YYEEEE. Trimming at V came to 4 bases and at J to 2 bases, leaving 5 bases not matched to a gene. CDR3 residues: CASSGDYGQETQYF. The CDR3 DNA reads TGTGCCAGCAGCGGGGACTACGGGCAAGAGACCCAGTACTTC. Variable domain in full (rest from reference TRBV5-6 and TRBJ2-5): DAGVTQSPTHLIKTRGQQVTLRCSPKSGHDTVSWYQQALGQGPQFIFQYYEEEERQRGNFPDRFSGHQFPNYSSELNVNALLLGDSALYLCASSGDYGQETQYFGPGTRLLVL.

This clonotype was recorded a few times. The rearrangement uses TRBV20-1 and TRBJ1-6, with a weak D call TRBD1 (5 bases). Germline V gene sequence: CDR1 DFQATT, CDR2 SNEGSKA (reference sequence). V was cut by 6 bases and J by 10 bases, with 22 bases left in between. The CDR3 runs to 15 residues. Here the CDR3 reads CSATKAGTESSPLHF. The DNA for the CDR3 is TGCAGTGCCACCAAAGCCGGGACGGAGTCGTCACCCCTCCACTTT.

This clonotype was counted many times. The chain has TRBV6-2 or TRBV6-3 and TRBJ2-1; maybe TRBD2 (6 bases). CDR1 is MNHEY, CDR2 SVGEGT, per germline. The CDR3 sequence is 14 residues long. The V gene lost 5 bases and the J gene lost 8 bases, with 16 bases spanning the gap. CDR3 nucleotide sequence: TGTGCCAGCAGTCGGGACTGGTTGGACCATGAGCAGTTCTTC. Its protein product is CASSRDWLDHEQFF.

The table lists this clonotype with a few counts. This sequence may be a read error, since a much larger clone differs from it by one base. CDR3 in amino acids: CSVGQGDSPPHF. CDR3 DNA sequence: TGCAGCGTTGGACAGGGGGATTCACCCCCCCACTTT. J is TRBJ1-6 and V is TRBV29-1; 9 nucleotides align to TRBD1. The germline V gene has CDR1 SQVTM and CDR2 ANQGSEA. The CDR3 contains 12 residues.